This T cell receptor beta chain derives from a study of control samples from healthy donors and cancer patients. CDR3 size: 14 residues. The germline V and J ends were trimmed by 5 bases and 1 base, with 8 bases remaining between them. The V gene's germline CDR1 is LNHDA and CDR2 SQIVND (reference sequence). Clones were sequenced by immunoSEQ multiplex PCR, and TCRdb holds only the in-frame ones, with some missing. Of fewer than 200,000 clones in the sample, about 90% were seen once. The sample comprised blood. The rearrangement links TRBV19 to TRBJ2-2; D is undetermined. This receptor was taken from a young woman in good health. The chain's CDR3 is CASSPPWNTGELFF. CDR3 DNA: TGTGCCAGTAGTCCCCCGTGGAACACCGGGGAGCTGTTTTTT.